The TCR beta chain described here comes from a study of identical twins. In every case, the donor was a healthy Caucasian. One entry per CDR3 protein results from TCRdb running MiXCR on the 5' RACE reads. The table includes just over 450,000 distinct CDR3 sequences, 13% to 15% detected once. V lost 6 bases, J lost 1 base, and 6 bases lay in between. CDR3 length: 12 residues. The germline V gene encodes CDR1 ENHRY and CDR2 SYGVKD. These same data were also listed under a study on yellow fever vaccine responses in identical twins.

The TCR originated in a woman in her late teens or twenties in good health. V and J are TRBV10-3 and TRBJ2-5; TRBD1 might be the D (6 bases). Sequencing used CD4+ T cells sorted from blood. Written as DNA, the CDR3 is TGTGCCATCAGGGACAGCCAAGAGACCCAGTACTTC. Encoded protein: CAIRDSQETQYF.